One sample yielded the 20 T cell receptor beta chains listed below, sequenced in a study of glioma-infiltrating T cells after dendritic cell vaccination. Clones were read by immunoSEQ multiplex PCR, and TCRdb kept only the in-frame ones, dropping some. Of about 87,000 clones in the sample, 83% were seen once. Sample time point: after dendritic cell vaccination, including at tumor progression/relapse. Sequenced here: blood, sampled after dendritic cell vaccination. These receptors were collected from a human donor with glioblastoma.

This rearrangement joins TRBV19 to TRBJ2-7; TRBD1 agrees at 7 bases. The J segment lost 3 bases and the V segment lost 1 base, leaving 3 bases of the junction unmatched. The CDR3 loop spans 14 amino acids. Germline CDR1 and CDR2: LNHDA and SQIVND (reference sequence). CDR3 amino acids: CASSIGRQGYEQYF. CDR3 DNA sequence: TGTGCCAGTAGTATAGGGAGACAGGGCTACGAGCAGTACTTC.

This clone has only one observation. The J gene is TRBJ1-2, the V gene TRBV6-5; 9 nucleotides agree with TRBD1. CDR3 size: 14 residues. Unmatched junction bases numbered 10, after V lost 6 bases and J lost 8 bases. Per germline, CDR1 MNHEY and CDR2 SVGAGI. The CDR3 nucleotides read TGTGCCAGCAGACCAACACAGGGGGCGGGAGGCTACACCTTC. It specifies CASRPTQGAGGYTF.

This clone was seen once. This sequence joins TRBV20-1 and TRBJ2-1, with D perhaps TRBD1 (5 bases). V was pared by 6 bases and J by 8 bases, with 11 bases between. There are 11 residues in the CDR3. The germline gives CDR1 DFQATT, CDR2 SNEGSKA (reference sequence). CDR3 protein: CSALDRDEQFF. CDR3 DNA: TGCAGTGCCCTAGACAGAGATGAGCAGTTCTTC.

This chain connects TRBV27 to TRBJ1-4, with D hard to call. The CDR3 spans 15 residues. The ends were cut back, 3 bases at V and 7 bases at J, with 15 bases in the middle. Germline CDR1 is MNHEY and CDR2 is SMNVEV (reference sequence). The CDR3 nucleotides are TGTGCCAGCAGTTTCGAGGCCGGGAGGAGTGAAAAACTGTTTTTT. It codes for CASSFEAGRSEKLFF.

J is TRBJ1-1 and V is TRBV6-5; D uncertain. This CDR3 contains 15 residues. Trimming took 0 bases from V and 1 from J, leaving 9 bases between them. Germline CDR1 MNHEY, CDR2 SVGAGI. In DNA form, the CDR3 reads TGTGCCAGCAGTTACTCGTTTACTGGGAACACTGAAGCTTTCTTT. This encodes CASSYSFTGNTEAFF.

The V and J genes are TRBV2 and TRBJ1-6; the match to TRBD1 covers 7 bases. With V trimmed by 7 bases and J by 9 bases, 18 bases remained unmatched. The germline CDR1 and CDR2 sequences are SNHLY and FYNNEI. The CDR3 covers 17 residues. The CDR3 reads CASTRDSGNLGGSPLHF. The CDR3 nucleotides are TGTGCCAGCACCAGGGACAGCGGAAACCTCGGGGGTTCACCCCTCCACTTT.

This chain connects TRBV15 to TRBJ2-7, with D maybe TRBD2 (6 bases). The CDR3 consists of 15 residues. CDR1 and CDR2 (germline): LNHNV, YYDKDF (reference sequence). V was cut by 5 bases and J by 0 bases, with 14 bases left in between. The CDR3 reads CATSDGRGDSYEQYF. The CDR3 DNA sequence: TGTGCCACCAGCGATGGGCGGGGAGACTCCTACGAGCAGTACTTC.

This chain uses TRBV7-9 with TRBJ1-4; D perhaps matches TRBD1 (5 bases). Looked up from germline, CDR1 is SEHNR and CDR2 is FQNEAQ (reference sequence). V was clipped by 7 bases and J by 8 bases, with 17 bases between them. The CDR3 covers 14 residues. The CDR3, as DNA: TGTGCCAGCACCCTGTGGGGGGTCTCCGAAAAACTGTTTTTT. Translation: CASTLWGVSEKLFF.

The chain joins TRBV6-5 to TRBJ2-5, with 8 bases fitting TRBD2. The CDR3 contains 14 residues. Germline CDR1 MNHEY, CDR2 SVGAGI. J lost 2 bases, V lost 2 bases, and 1 base had no gene match. CDR3 region: CASSYRGGQETQYF. The DNA for the CDR3 is TGTGCCAGCAGTTACCGCGGGGGGCAAGAGACCCAGTACTTC.

CDR3 coding DNA: TGTGCCAGCAGCTTAAGGGGACTAGCGGAAGAGACCCAGTACTTC. Translation gives CASSLRGLAEETQYF. The chain combines TRBV13 with TRBJ2-5, with 11 bases that match TRBD2. The V gene end was trimmed by 2 bases and the J gene end by 3 bases; junction bases not matched to a gene: 2. This CDR3 is 15 amino acids long. Germline lookup yields CDR1 PRHDT and CDR2 FYEKMQ (reference sequence).

The chain carries TRBV5-4 and TRBJ2-1; 7 nucleotides match TRBD2. The CDR3 spans 13 residues. Germline V gives CDR1 SGHNT, CDR2 YYREEE (reference sequence). V gave up 0 bases and J gave up 8 bases; unmatched junction bases: 2. The CDR3: CASSLGLAHEQFF. CDR3 in DNA: TGTGCCAGCAGCTTGGGACTAGCACATGAGCAGTTCTTC.

The V and J genes are TRBV2 and TRBJ1-2; D is ambiguous. The germline gives CDR1 SNHLY, CDR2 FYNNEI. CDR3 length: 14 amino acids. Deletions cut 3 bases from V and 2 bases from J, with 10 bases between. The CDR3 DNA reads as TGTGCCAGCAGTGATGGCTTACACAACTATGGCTACACCTTC. This codes for CASSDGLHNYGYTF.

The chain combines TRBV7-2 with TRBJ1-5; maybe TRBD1 (5 bases). V was clipped by 7 bases and J by 2 bases, with 12 bases between them. From germline, CDR1 is SGHTA and CDR2 FQGNSA. The CDR3 contains 14 residues. The CDR3 DNA is TGTGCCAGCACCGACAGAGGTGGCAATCAGCCCCAGCATTTT. Its translation is CASTDRGGNQPQHF.

This CDR3 reads CASSQRTGTGDDEQFF. The CDR3 DNA reads as TGTGCCAGCAGCCAAAGGACAGGGACCGGCGACGATGAGCAGTTCTTC. This chain joins TRBV4-2 and TRBJ2-1, with 8 positions matching TRBD1. The CDR3 is 16 residues long. CDR1 and CDR2 from the germline V gene are LGHNA and YNFKEQ. Unmatched junction bases numbered 11, after V lost 2 bases and J lost 8 bases.

The V gene is TRBV5-6, the J gene TRBJ1-4, with no clear D. This CDR3 region has 15 residues. Germline V gene data show CDR1 as SGHDT and CDR2 as YYEEEE. The germline V and J ends were trimmed by 3 bases and 5 bases, with 14 bases remaining between them. The CDR3 nucleotides are TGTGCCAGCAGCTCCCCCGGGGTGGGGAATGAAAAACTGTTTTTT. Residues: CASSSPGVGNEKLFF.

This chain joins TRBV4-1 and TRBJ2-4; 10 nucleotides line up with TRBD2. J gave up 0 bases and V 0 bases, and 11 bases lay outside the gene matches. There are 20 residues in the CDR3. The germline V gene encodes CDR1 MGHRA and CDR2 YSYEKL. CDR3 in DNA: TGCGCCAGCAGCCAAGATGTAGCGGGAGGCAGAAACACAGCCAAAAACATTCAGTACTTC. It codes for CASSQDVAGGRNTAKNIQYF.

This chain links TRBV4-2 with TRBJ2-7, with D maybe TRBD1 (6 bases). The CDR3 is 15 amino acids. The V end was cut by 2 bases, the J end by 5 bases, with 16 bases between. Germline CDR1 LGHNA, CDR2 YNFKEQ. CDR3 in DNA: TGTGCCAGCAGCCAATCGGCAGGGGATTCGAACGAGCAGTACTTC. As protein: CASSQSAGDSNEQYF.

The chain couples TRBV5-6 to TRBJ1-6; TRBD1 aligns across 10 bases. V was pared by 5 bases and J by 7 bases, with 3 bases of the junction left unmatched. The CDR3 length is 14 residues. Germline CDR1 and CDR2: SGHDT and YYEEEE. CDR3 loop: CASSGTGVNSPLHF. CDR3 DNA: TGTGCCAGCAGTGGGACAGGGGTCAATTCACCCCTCCACTTT.

The chain links TRBV4-1 to TRBJ1-2; maybe TRBD1 (6 bases). Germline CDR1 reads MGHRA; CDR2 reads YSYEKL. V gave up 0 bases and J gave up 4 bases, with 24 bases separating them. The CDR3 covers 19 residues. CDR3 protein: CASSQDPSQGFPSGYGYTF. As DNA, the CDR3 is TGCGCCAGCAGCCAAGATCCGAGCCAGGGGTTTCCGTCAGGCTATGGCTACACCTTC.

This clone appeared a few times. This rearrangement joins TRBV2 to TRBJ1-6, with unresolved D. The CDR3 has 15 residues. Germline CDR1 is SNHLY and CDR2 is FYNNEI. The V gene lost 6 bases and the J gene lost 7 bases, with 16 bases spanning the gap. The DNA for the CDR3 is TGTGCCAGCAGCCCAAGTCGTGGGCAGAATTCACCCCTCCACTTT. Protein: CASSPSRGQNSPLHF.